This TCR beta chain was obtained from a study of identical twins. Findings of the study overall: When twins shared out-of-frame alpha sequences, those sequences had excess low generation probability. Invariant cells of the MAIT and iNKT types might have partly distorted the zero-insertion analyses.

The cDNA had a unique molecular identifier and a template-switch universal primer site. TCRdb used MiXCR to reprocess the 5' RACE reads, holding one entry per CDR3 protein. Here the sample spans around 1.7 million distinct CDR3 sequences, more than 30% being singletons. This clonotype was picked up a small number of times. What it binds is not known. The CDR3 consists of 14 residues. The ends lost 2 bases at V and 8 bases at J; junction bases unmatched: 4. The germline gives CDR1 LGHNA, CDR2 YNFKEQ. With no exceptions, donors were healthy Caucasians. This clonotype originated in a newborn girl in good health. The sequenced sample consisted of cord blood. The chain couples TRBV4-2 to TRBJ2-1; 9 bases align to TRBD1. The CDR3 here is CASSQNRGLDEQFF. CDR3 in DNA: TGTGCCAGCAGCCAAAACAGGGGGCTAGATGAGCAGTTCTTC.